The 13 T cell receptor beta chains reported below all come from one sample, sequenced in a study of T cell responses to AZD1222 COVID-19 vaccine (dated by TCRdb to about 2021). This sample's time point label indicates: baseline before first vaccination. Library preparation employed the immunoSEQ multiplex PCR assay. TCRdb took this table from immuneACCESS and kept in-frame rearrangements with V and J called. Such tables lack part of the clones; where checked against another copy, unresolved V genes explain under half of the gap, and the rest is unexplained. The sample table contains tens of thousands of clones; only one count was recorded for roughly 89% of them. Jointly, the top ten make up roughly 6.6% of the sample. This sample comprised peripheral blood, obtained on day 0 of AZD1222 vaccination. These receptor sequences come from an adult in good health.

This chain links TRBV5-1 with TRBJ2-7; possibly TRBD1 for D (8 bases). This CDR3 has 15 residues. Between the trimmed V and J ends, which lost 3 bases and 6 bases, there was a span of 19 bases. Germline V gene lookup returns CDR1 SGHRS and CDR2 YFSETQ. The CDR3: CASSYNRGGSSEQYF. The DNA for the CDR3 is TGCGCCAGCAGCTACAACAGGGGGGGATCGTCCGAGCAGTACTTC.

The chain joins TRBV19 to TRBJ2-1; 8 bases align to TRBD1. The CDR3 runs to 14 residues. V lost 6 bases, J lost 6 bases, and 7 bases stayed unmatched. Germline CDR1 and CDR2: LNHDA and SQIVND (reference sequence). The CDR3 here is CASSQGAPRNEQFF. The CDR3 region has the DNA TGTGCCAGTAGCCAGGGGGCGCCCCGCAATGAGCAGTTCTTC. Full variable domain (missing parts from reference TRBV19 and TRBJ2-1): DGGITQSPKYLFRKEGQNVTLSCEQNLNHDAMYWYRQDPGQGLRLIYYSQIVNDFQKGDIAEGYSVSREKKESFPLTVTSAQKNPTAFYLCASSQGAPRNEQFFGPGTRLTVL.

The CDR3 region has the DNA TGTGCCAGCAGGGGCAGGGAAGACACCGGGGAGCTGTTTTTT. Residues: CASRGREDTGELFF. The chain uses TRBV7-6 and TRBJ2-2, with D tentatively TRBD1 (5 bases). V was trimmed by 6 bases and J by 3 bases, leaving 11 bases between them. There are 14 residues in the CDR3. Germline-derived CDR1 and CDR2 are SGHVS and FNYEAQ.

The chain recombines TRBV24-1 with TRBJ1-6, with D perhaps TRBD1 (6 bases). V lost 2 bases and J lost 5, with 12 bases in between. This CDR3 contains 16 residues. The germline gives CDR1 KGHDR, CDR2 SFDVKD. The CDR3 nucleotides are TGTGCCACCAGTGATTGCGCAGGGGAAGATAATTCACCCCTCCACTTT. It codes for CATSDCAGEDNSPLHF.

This chain links TRBV5-1 with TRBJ1-1; a weak D match, TRBD1 (5 bases). Germline CDR1 SGHRS, CDR2 YFSETQ. Trimming shortened V by 0 bases and J by 3 bases, and 9 bases separated the two germline ends. This CDR3 contains 14 residues. The CDR3 nucleotides read TGCGCCAGCAGCTTGGCCACAGGAGACACTGAAGCTTTCTTT. Translated: CASSLATGDTEAFF.

The V gene is TRBV28, the J gene TRBJ1-4, with a tentative D call TRBD1 (5 bases). CDR1 and CDR2 from the germline V gene are MDHEN and SYDVKM. This CDR3 spans 14 amino acids. V was cut by 6 bases and J by 3 bases, with 11 bases left in between. The CDR3 is CASRVGESNEKLFF. CDR3 bases: TGTGCCAGCAGGGTAGGGGAGTCTAATGAAAAACTGTTTTTT.

This clone was counted between two and nine times. The V gene is TRBV7-2, the J gene TRBJ1-2; tentative D call: TRBD1 (6 bases). There are 14 residues in the CDR3. The germline CDR1 and CDR2 sequences are SGHTA and FQGNSA. V lost 3 bases, J lost 1 base, and 9 bases lay in between. The CDR3 sequence is CASSLGTFNYGYTF. Here the CDR3 DNA reads TGTGCCAGCAGCTTGGGGACATTTAACTATGGCTACACCTTC.

This clone showed up just once. The V and J genes are TRBV7-9 and TRBJ2-7; 9 positions match TRBD1. V was pared by 3 bases and J by 4 bases, with 4 bases of the junction left unmatched. Germline V gives CDR1 SEHNR, CDR2 FQNEAQ (reference sequence). This CDR3 spans 14 amino acids. CDR3 in amino acids: CASSFGTGNYEQYF. The CDR3 DNA reads as TGTGCCAGCAGCTTCGGGACAGGGAATTACGAGCAGTACTTC.

The V gene is TRBV6-5, the J gene TRBJ1-2; D is ambiguous. Per germline, CDR1 MNHEY and CDR2 SVGAGI. CDR3 size: 13 residues. Trimming removed 6 bases from V and 4 bases from J, with 12 bases in between. The CDR3 here is CASRTDERYGYTF. CDR3 bases: TGTGCCAGCAGGACCGACGAGCGCTATGGCTACACCTTC.

At least ten counts were recorded for this clone. This chain links TRBV6-1 with TRBJ1-4, with 9 positions matching TRBD1. The CDR3 has 16 residues. Germline CDR1 and CDR2: MNHNS and SASEGT. After removal of 0 bases from V and 8 bases from J, the junction contained 7 bases not matched to a gene. As DNA, the CDR3 is TGTGCCAGCAGTGAAGCGGGGGGGACAGGGCGAGAAAAACTGTTTTTT. The encoded protein is CASSEAGGTGREKLFF.

This clone was seen a handful of times. The rearrangement joins TRBV29-1 to TRBJ1-5, with D possibly TRBD1 on 5 matching bases. Germline CDR1 reads SQVTM; CDR2 reads ANQGSEA. V was trimmed by 7 bases and J by 7 bases, leaving 20 bases between them. The CDR3 is 14 residues long. CDR3 DNA: TGCAGCGGTCCGTACGGGGGGTTGAGGCAGCCCCAGCATTTT. It specifies CSGPYGGLRQPQHF.

The CDR3 sequence is CASSLGGRMNTEAFF. The CDR3 bases are TGTGCCAGCAGCTTAGGTGGCAGAATGAACACTGAAGCTTTCTTT. The chain carries TRBV7-2 and TRBJ1-1; D uncertain. The CDR3 is 15 amino acids. Germline assignment: CDR1 SGHTA and CDR2 FQGNSA. Between the trimmed V and J ends, which lost 1 base and 0 bases, there was a span of 9 bases.

V is TRBV6-6 and J is TRBJ2-7, with 10 bases matching TRBD1. The germline CDR1 and CDR2 sequences are MNHNY and SVGAGI (reference sequence). The CDR3 sequence is 15 residues long. With 0 bases clipped from V and 5 bases from J, the junction kept 4 bases outside the gene matches. Here the CDR3 reads CASSYSGTGEDEQYF. Written as DNA, the CDR3 is TGTGCCAGCAGTTACTCGGGGACAGGGGAGGACGAGCAGTACTTC.